This paragraph covers one TCR beta chain sequence. The antigen remains undetermined. The CDR3 runs 16 residues. J lost 6 bases, V lost 0 bases, and 4 bases had no gene match. CDR1 and CDR2 from the germline V gene are LNHNV and YYDKDF (reference sequence). Cultured CD4+ T-cell DNA underwent Oncomine TCR Beta short-read sequencing. TCRdb passed the PCR reads through MiXCR, listing each CDR3 protein once. Among about 25,000 distinct CDR3 sequences listed, roughly 45% were seen once. This record comes from a study of vaccination and CD4 T cells after COVID-19. Study at large: Stimulation used overlapping spike peptides from SARS-CoV-2, HCoV-NL63, HCoV-OC43 and HCoV-229E. Each of the control cultures got a CEFX pool, an HIV-1 Nef pool, or no peptide. Overall study findings and caveats: In convalescent patients, 304 of 307 vaccine-specific clones were mono-reactive for SARS-CoV-2 spike.

Indicated treatment: approximately nine-day PBMC culture with coronavirus spike peptide pools or control peptides (ViraFEST assay). ViraFEST sequenced TCRs after peptide-pool expansion of antigen-specific T cells. The clonotype originates from a human donor who had recovered from COVID-19. The rearrangement uses TRBV15 and TRBJ2-1; TRBD2 aligns across 11 bases. Sequencing used CD4+ T cells from blood, cultured in vitro. CDR3 in amino acids: CATSRDLAGGPNEQFF. The CDR3 DNA reads as TGTGCCACCAGCAGAGATCTAGCGGGGGGCCCCAATGAGCAGTTCTTC.